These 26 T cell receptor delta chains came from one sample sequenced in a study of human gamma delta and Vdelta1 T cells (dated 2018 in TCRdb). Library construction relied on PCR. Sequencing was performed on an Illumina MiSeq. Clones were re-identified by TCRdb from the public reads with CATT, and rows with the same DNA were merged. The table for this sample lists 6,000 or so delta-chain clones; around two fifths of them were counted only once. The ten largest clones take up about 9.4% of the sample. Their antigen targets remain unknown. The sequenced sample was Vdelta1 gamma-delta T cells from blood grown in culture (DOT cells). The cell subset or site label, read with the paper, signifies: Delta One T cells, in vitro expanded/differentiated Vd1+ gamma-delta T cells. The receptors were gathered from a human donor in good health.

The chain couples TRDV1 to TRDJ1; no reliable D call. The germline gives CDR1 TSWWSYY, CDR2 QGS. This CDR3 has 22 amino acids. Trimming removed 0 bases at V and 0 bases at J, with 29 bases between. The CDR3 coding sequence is TGTGCTCTTGGGGAACTAGGTAGGCTCGGCCCCGGCGGACGGGGTGACACCGATAAACTCATCTTT. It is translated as CALGELGRLGPGGRGDTDKLIF.

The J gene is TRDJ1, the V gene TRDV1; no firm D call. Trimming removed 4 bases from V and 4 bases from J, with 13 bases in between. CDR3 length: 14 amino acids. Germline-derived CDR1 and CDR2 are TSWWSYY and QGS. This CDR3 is CALGVRVGLDKLIF. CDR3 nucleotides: TGTGCTCTTGGGGTAAGGGTCGGCCTCGATAAACTCATCTTT.

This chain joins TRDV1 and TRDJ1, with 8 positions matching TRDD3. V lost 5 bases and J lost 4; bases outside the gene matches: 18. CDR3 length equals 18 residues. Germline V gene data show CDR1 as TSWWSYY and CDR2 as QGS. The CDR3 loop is CALGITLPLGIRGDKLIF. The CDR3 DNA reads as TGTGCTCTTGGGATCACACTTCCGCTCGGGATACGCGGCGATAAACTCATCTTT.

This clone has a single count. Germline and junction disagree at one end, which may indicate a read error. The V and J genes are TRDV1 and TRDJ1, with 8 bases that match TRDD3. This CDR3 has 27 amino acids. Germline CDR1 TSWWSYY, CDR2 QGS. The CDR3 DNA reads TGTGCTCTTGGGGAAGGCCACCCTACCGTTTTCTCCCTCTCCGTACTGGGGGGCCATCGTTACACCGGTAAACTCATCTTT. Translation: CALGEGHPTVFSLSVLGGHRYTGKLIF.

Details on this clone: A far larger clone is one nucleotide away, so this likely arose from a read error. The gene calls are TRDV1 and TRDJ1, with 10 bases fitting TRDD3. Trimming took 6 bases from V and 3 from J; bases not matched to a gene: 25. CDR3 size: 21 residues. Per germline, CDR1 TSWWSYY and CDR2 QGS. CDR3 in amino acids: CALGRTKFLPFYWGISDKLIF. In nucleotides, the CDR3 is TGTGCTCTTGGTCGGACCAAATTCCTTCCTTTTTACTGGGGGATCTCCGATAAACTCATCTTT.

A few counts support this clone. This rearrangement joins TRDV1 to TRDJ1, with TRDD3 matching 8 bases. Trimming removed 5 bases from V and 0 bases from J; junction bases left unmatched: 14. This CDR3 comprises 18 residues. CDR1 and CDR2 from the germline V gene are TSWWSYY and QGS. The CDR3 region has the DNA TGTGCTCTTGGGACAGCACTGGGGGTTTTTTACCACACCGATAAACTCATCTTT. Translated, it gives CALGTALGVFYHTDKLIF.

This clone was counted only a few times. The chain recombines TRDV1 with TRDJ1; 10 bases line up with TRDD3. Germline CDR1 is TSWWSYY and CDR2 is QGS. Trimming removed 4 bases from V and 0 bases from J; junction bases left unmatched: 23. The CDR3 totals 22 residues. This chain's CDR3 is CALGGRLLKYWGMRGHTDKLIF. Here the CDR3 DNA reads TGTGCTCTTGGGGGACGCCTTCTTAAGTACTGGGGGATGAGGGGGCACACCGATAAACTCATCTTT.

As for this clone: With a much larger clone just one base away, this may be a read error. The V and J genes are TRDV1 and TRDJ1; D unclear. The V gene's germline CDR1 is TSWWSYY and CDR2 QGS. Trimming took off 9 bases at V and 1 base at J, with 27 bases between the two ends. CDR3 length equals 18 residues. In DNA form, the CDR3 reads TGTGCTCTCCTGAAAAAGCCGCTAAAAGAGAACGGCACCGATAAACTCATCTTT. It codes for CALLKKPLKENGTDKLIF.

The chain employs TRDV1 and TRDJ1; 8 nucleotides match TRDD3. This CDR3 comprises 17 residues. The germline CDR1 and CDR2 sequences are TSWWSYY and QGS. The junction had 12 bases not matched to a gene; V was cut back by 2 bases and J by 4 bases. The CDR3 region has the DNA TGTGCTCTTGGGGAAATATCCCCGGGGGATATCATCGATAAACTCATCTTT. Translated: CALGEISPGDIIDKLIF.

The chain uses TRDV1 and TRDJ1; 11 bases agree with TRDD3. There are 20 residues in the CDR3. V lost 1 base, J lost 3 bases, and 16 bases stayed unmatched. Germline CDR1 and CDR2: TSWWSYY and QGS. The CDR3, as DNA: TGTGCTCTTGGGGAACGAGGCTTCCACCCGTCTGGGGGATACCCCGATAAACTCATCTTT. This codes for CALGERGFHPSGGYPDKLIF.

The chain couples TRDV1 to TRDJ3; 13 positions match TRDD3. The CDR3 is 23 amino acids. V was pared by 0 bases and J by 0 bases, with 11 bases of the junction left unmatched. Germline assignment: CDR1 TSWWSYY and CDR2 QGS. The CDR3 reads CALGELLYTGGYGSSWDTRQMFF. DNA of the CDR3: TGTGCTCTTGGGGAACTTTTGTATACTGGGGGATACGGAAGCTCCTGGGACACCCGACAGATGTTTTTC.

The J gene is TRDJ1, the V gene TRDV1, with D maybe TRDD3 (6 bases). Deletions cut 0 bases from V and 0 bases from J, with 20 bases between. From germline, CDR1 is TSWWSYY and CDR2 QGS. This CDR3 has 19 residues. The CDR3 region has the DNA TGTGCTCTTGGGGAACTCCGTTGGCCGGGGGAACGATACACCGATAAACTCATCTTT. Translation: CALGELRWPGERYTDKLIF.

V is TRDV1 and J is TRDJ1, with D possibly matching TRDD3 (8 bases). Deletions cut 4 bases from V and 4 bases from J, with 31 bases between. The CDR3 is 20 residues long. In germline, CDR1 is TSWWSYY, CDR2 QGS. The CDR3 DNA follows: TGTGCTCTTGGGGTTTCCTACCCTAAACTACTGGGGGCCCCCGGCGATAAACTCATCTTT. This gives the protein CALGVSYPKLLGAPGDKLIF.

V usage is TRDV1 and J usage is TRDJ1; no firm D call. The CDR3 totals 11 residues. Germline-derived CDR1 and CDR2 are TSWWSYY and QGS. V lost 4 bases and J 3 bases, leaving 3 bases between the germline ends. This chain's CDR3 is CALGGPDKLIF. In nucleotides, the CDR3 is TGTGCTCTTGGGGGTCCCGATAAACTCATCTTT.

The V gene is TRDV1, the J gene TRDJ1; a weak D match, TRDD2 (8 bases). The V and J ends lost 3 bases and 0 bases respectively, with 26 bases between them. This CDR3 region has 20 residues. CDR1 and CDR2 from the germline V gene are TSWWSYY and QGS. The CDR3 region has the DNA TGTGCTCTTGGGGAGGCTTCCTACTGGGGCTCACAGACCTACACCGATAAACTCATCTTT. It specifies CALGEASYWGSQTYTDKLIF.

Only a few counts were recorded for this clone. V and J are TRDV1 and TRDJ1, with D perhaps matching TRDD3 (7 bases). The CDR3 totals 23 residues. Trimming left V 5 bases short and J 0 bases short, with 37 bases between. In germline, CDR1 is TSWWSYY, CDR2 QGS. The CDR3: CALGPHWVLRLGGKPMYTDKLIF. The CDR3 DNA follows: TGTGCTCTTGGGCCCCACTGGGTCCTACGGCTGGGGGGCAAACCCATGTACACCGATAAACTCATCTTT.

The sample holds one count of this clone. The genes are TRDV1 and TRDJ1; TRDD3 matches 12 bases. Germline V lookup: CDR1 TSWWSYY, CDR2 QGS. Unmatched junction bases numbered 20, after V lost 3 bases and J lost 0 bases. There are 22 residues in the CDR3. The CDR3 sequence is CALGDHSYGGTGGYPYTDKLIF. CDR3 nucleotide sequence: TGTGCTCTTGGGGACCATTCCTACGGGGGTACTGGGGGATACCCGTACACCGATAAACTCATCTTT.

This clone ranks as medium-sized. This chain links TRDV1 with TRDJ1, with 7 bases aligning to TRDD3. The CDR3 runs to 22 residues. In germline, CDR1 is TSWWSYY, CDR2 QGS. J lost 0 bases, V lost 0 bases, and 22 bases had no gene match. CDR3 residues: CALGELPLTRGHYGDNTDKLIF. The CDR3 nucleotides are TGTGCTCTTGGGGAACTTCCCCTCACCCGGGGACACTATGGGGATAACACCGATAAACTCATCTTT.

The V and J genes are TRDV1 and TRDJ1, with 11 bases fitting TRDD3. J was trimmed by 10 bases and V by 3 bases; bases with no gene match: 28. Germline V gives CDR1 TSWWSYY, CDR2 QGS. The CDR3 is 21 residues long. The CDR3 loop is CALGDCPNGNSLLGDKGRLIF. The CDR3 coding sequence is TGTGCTCTTGGGGACTGTCCGAACGGGAATTCCTTACTGGGGGATAAGGGGAGACTCATCTTT.

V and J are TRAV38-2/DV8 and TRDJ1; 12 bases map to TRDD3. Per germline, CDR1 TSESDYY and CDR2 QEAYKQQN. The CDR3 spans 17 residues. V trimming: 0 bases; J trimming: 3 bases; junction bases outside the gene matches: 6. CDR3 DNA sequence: TGTGCTTATAGGAGCGCGACCTGGGGGATACGCGCCGATAAACTCATCTTT. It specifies CAYRSATWGIRADKLIF.

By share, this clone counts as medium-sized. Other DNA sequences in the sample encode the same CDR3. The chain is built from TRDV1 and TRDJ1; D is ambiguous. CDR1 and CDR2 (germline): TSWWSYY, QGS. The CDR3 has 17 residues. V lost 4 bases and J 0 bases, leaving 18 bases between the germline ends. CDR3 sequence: CALGALRIAPYTDKLIF. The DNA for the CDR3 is TGTGCTCTTGGGGCCCTCCGGATTGCTCCGTACACCGATAAACTCATCTTT.

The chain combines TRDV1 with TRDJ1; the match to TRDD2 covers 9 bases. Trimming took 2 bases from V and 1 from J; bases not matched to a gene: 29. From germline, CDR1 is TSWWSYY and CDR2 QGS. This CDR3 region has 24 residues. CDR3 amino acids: CALGEAFLRNDVLGNQAGTDKLIF. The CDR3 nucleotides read TGTGCTCTTGGGGAAGCCTTCCTACGGAACGATGTACTGGGGAATCAAGCGGGCACCGATAAACTCATCTTT.

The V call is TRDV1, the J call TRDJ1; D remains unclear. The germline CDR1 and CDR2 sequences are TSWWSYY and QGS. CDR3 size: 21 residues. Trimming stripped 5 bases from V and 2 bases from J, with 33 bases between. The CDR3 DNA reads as TGTGCTCTTGGGCCCACCCCTTACGCGCAGTTGGGTCCCCACAATACCGATAAACTCATCTTT. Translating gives CALGPTPYAQLGPHNTDKLIF.

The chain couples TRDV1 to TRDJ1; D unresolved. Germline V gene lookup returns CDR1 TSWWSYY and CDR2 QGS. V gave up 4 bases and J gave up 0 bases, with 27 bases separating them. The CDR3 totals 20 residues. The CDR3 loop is CALGATIQFLPSMNTDKLIF. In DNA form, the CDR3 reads TGTGCTCTTGGGGCCACAATTCAGTTTTTGCCCTCGATGAACACCGATAAACTCATCTTT.

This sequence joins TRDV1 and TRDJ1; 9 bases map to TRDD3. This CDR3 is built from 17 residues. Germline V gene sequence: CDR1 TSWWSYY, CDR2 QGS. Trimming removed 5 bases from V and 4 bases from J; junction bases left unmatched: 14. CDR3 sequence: CALGIHSLDWGNDKLIF. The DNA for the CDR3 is TGTGCTCTTGGGATACACTCGCTCGACTGGGGGAACGATAAACTCATCTTT.

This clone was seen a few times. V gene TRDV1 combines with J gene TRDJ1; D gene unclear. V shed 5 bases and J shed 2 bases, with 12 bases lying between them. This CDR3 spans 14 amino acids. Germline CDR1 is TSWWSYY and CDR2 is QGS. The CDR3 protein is CALGNGRGTDKLIF. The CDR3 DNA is TGTGCTCTTGGGAACGGGAGGGGTACCGATAAACTCATCTTT.